Following are 23 T cell receptor beta chains from one sample sequenced in a study of cytomegalovirus exposure and HLA in healthy donors. In the PCR, 60 Vbeta and 13 Jbeta primers were used. Assay: immunoSEQ multiplex PCR; the TCRdb copy retains only in-frame clones and omits some. The data show 150,000 or so clones, with 86% seen just once and 1.5% to 2% held by the top ten. The sequencing sample was made of PBMCs. The receptors originated from a woman younger than 30 in good health and CMV-seronegative.

This clone showed up just once. The CDR3 nucleotides are TGCGCCAGCAGCTATACAGGGGGCTACGAGCAGTACTTC. Translated, it gives CASSYTGGYEQYF. This chain joins TRBV5-1 and TRBJ2-5; 8 bases fit TRBD1. The J call may be faulty, since TRBJ2-7 better matches the DNA end. CDR3 length: 13 residues. In germline, CDR1 is SGHRS, CDR2 YFSETQ.

The V call is TRBV4-1, the J call TRBJ1-1, with 8 bases matching TRBD1. This CDR3 contains 14 residues. V lost 4 bases and J lost 1; bases outside the gene matches: 2. Germline CDR1 is MGHRA and CDR2 is YSYEKL. In DNA form, the CDR3 reads TGCGCCAGCAGCCTTGGGACAGGGAACACTGAAGCTTTCTTT. Amino acid sequence: CASSLGTGNTEAFF.

The chain combines TRBV19 with TRBJ2-1; no reliable D call. The germline V gene encodes CDR1 LNHDA and CDR2 SQIVND (reference sequence). The CDR3 is 14 residues long. Trimming stripped 0 bases from V and 4 bases from J, with 7 bases between. For the CDR3, the DNA is TGTGCCAGTAGTATAGAGGCAATTTACAATGAGCAGTTCTTC. It codes for CASSIEAIYNEQFF.

The rearrangement uses TRBV7-9 and TRBJ1-4; the match to TRBD1 covers 8 bases. Germline CDR1 reads SEHNR; CDR2 reads FQNEAQ (reference sequence). With 5 bases clipped from V and 6 bases from J, the junction kept 11 bases outside the gene matches. This CDR3 is 16 amino acids long. CDR3: CASSQDTGQGDEKLFF. The CDR3 nucleotides are TGTGCCAGCAGCCAAGATACAGGACAGGGTGATGAAAAACTGTTTTTT.

The V call is TRBV2, the J call TRBJ2-1; no definite D call. The germline V gene has CDR1 SNHLY and CDR2 FYNNEI. V gave up 3 bases and J gave up 3 bases, with 3 bases separating them. This CDR3 has 12 residues. The CDR3 loop is CASSESYNEQFF. CDR3 nucleotides: TGTGCCAGCAGTGAGAGCTACAATGAGCAGTTCTTC.

V gene TRBV14 combines with J gene TRBJ1-1; D might be TRBD1 (6 bases). The CDR3 is 15 residues long. CDR1 and CDR2 (germline): SGHDN, FVKESK. Trimming shortened V by 4 bases and J by 0 bases, and 12 bases separated the two germline ends. The CDR3 here is CASSRIQGVNTEAFF. CDR3 coding DNA: TGTGCCAGCAGCCGGATACAGGGAGTGAACACTGAAGCTTTCTTT. Using reference TRBV14 and TRBJ1-1 for the parts outside the CDR3, the full variable domain is EAGVTQFPSHSVIEKGQTVTLRCDPISGHDNLYWYRRVMGKEIKFLLHFVKESKQDESGMPNNRFLAERTGGTYSTLKVQPAELEDSGVYFCASSRIQGVNTEAFFGQGTRLTVV.

Written as DNA, the CDR3 is TGTGCCAGCAGCTTATCATTGAAGGCAGGGTCCTACGAGCAGTACTTC. This translates into CASSLSLKAGSYEQYF. The chain couples TRBV7-9 to TRBJ2-7; D might be TRBD1 (5 bases). The V end was cut by 2 bases, the J end by 1 base, with 15 bases between. The CDR3 has 16 residues. In germline, CDR1 is SEHNR, CDR2 FQNEAQ (reference sequence).

Comment on this clone: Other DNA sequences of this sample code for an identical CDR3. The chain uses TRBV9 and TRBJ2-1; TRBD2 might be the D (5 bases). The length of the CDR3 is 15 residues. V was cut by 2 bases and J by 0 bases, with 9 bases left in between. CDR1 and CDR2 (germline): SGDLS, YYNGEE. Written as DNA, the CDR3 is TGTGCCAGCAGCGTTACGGGGAGCTCCTACAATGAGCAGTTCTTC. Protein sequence: CASSVTGSSYNEQFF.

The chain uses TRBV7-9 and TRBJ2-7; 12 bases agree with TRBD2. The CDR3 covers 18 residues. Germline V CDR1 and CDR2: SEHNR, FQNEAQ (reference sequence). Trimming at V came to 4 bases and at J to 7 bases, leaving 17 bases not matched to a gene. The CDR3 here is CASSSLDLAGGTWGEQYF. The DNA of the CDR3 is TGTGCCAGCAGCTCGCTAGACCTAGCGGGGGGGACCTGGGGAGAGCAGTACTTC. Based on the CDR3 plus reference TRBV7-9 and TRBJ2-7, the full variable domain is DTGVSQNPRHKITKRGQNVTFRCDPISEHNRLYWYRQTLGQGPEFLTYFQNEAQLEKSRLLSDRFSAERPKGSFSTLEIQRTEQGDSAMYLCASSSLDLAGGTWGEQYFGPGTRLTVT.

V usage is TRBV7-2 and J usage is TRBJ2-7; a weak D match, TRBD1 (5 bases). The germline V gene has CDR1 SGHTA and CDR2 FQGNSA. Trimming stripped 5 bases from V and 5 bases from J, with 13 bases between. The CDR3 contains 13 residues. The CDR3 DNA reads as TGTGCCAGCAGCGGGCAGGGAAAGAACGAGCAGTACTTC. This gives the protein CASSGQGKNEQYF.

The CDR3 spells CASSRPGGGAGLGYTF. The CDR3 DNA reads as TGCGCCAGCAGCCGCCCTGGGGGGGGAGCAGGGCTTGGCTACACCTTC. The chain links TRBV4-1 to TRBJ1-2; D might be TRBD1 (5 bases). Germline V lookup: CDR1 MGHRA, CDR2 YSYEKL. The CDR3 spans 16 residues. The V gene lost 4 bases and the J gene lost 7 bases, with 22 bases spanning the gap.

This clone was seen a few times. The rearrangement uses TRBV27 and TRBJ1-1; no reliable D call. The germline gives CDR1 MNHEY, CDR2 SMNVEV (reference sequence). The CDR3 extends over 13 amino acids. The V end lost 2 bases, the J end lost 3 bases, and 7 bases lay between the germline ends. CDR3 bases: TGTGCCAGCAGTTTAGGCAGATACACTGAAGCTTTCTTT. It is translated as CASSLGRYTEAFF.

This sequence joins TRBV30 and TRBJ2-7; 7 positions agree with TRBD2. The CDR3 is 15 residues long. V dropped 3 bases and J dropped 0; count of bases not matched to a gene: 8. The germline V gene has CDR1 GTSNPN and CDR2 SVGIG (reference sequence). The CDR3: CAWRTWGGPSYEQYF. The CDR3 DNA reads as TGTGCCTGGAGGACCTGGGGGGGACCCTCCTACGAGCAGTACTTC.

The chain employs TRBV11-2 and TRBJ2-7, with 7 positions matching TRBD2. Germline loops: CDR1 SGHAT, CDR2 FQNNGV. V lost 7 bases, J lost 6 bases, and 12 bases stayed unmatched. The CDR3 totals 14 residues. The CDR3: CASTFGVRGIEQYF. CDR3 in DNA: TGTGCCAGCACCTTTGGCGTGCGGGGGATCGAGCAGTACTTC.

This chain uses TRBV5-1 with TRBJ2-1; no clear D. This CDR3 region has 15 residues. The germline V gene has CDR1 SGHRS and CDR2 YFSETQ. Trimming cost V 2 bases and J 2 bases, with 11 bases left between them. CDR3 bases: TGCGCCAGCAGCTTCGTGAGTTCCCCCTACAATGAGCAGTTCTTC. This encodes CASSFVSSPYNEQFF.

This clone was seen a single time. The chain carries TRBV19 and TRBJ1-6; the match to TRBD1 covers 8 bases. This CDR3 contains 14 residues. V was pared by 5 bases and J by 11 bases, with 8 bases of the junction left unmatched. Germline lookup yields CDR1 LNHDA and CDR2 SQIVND (reference sequence). The CDR3 is CASSSWTGTTPLHF. DNA for the CDR3: TGTGCCAGTAGTTCGTGGACAGGGACAACACCCCTCCACTTT.

The gene calls are TRBV19 and TRBJ1-5; possibly TRBD1 for D (5 bases). V lost 5 bases, J lost 0 bases, and 11 bases lay in between. The germline V gene encodes CDR1 LNHDA and CDR2 SQIVND (reference sequence). The CDR3 extends over 15 amino acids. This CDR3 reads CASSWRGYSNQPQHF. DNA of the CDR3: TGTGCCAGTAGTTGGCGGGGCTATAGCAATCAGCCCCAGCATTTT.

The V and J genes are TRBV2 and TRBJ2-7, with 8 positions matching TRBD1. The germline V gene encodes CDR1 SNHLY and CDR2 FYNNEI. The V and J ends lost 1 base and 5 bases, in that order; junction bases with no gene match: 7. The CDR3 is 15 amino acids. Here the CDR3 DNA reads TGTGCCAGCAGTGAAGGGCCCCAGGGGGCGGACGAGCAGTACTTC. Protein sequence: CASSEGPQGADEQYF.

The chain recombines TRBV29-1 with TRBJ1-4; D is undetermined. V was clipped by 5 bases and J by 4 bases, with 11 bases between them. The CDR3 runs to 13 residues. CDR1 is SQVTM and CDR2 is ANQGSEA in the germline V gene. DNA of the CDR3: TGCAGCGTTCGGACGGACTATAATGAAAAACTGTTTTTT. Translation gives CSVRTDYNEKLFF.

The chain is built from TRBV28 and TRBJ1-5; TRBD1 might be the D (5 bases). V was cut by 5 bases and J by 6 bases, with 17 bases left in between. Germline V gene sequence: CDR1 MDHEN, CDR2 SYDVKM. This CDR3 has 15 residues. CDR3 residues: CASSPQGSPRQPQHF. In DNA form, the CDR3 reads TGTGCCAGCAGTCCCCAGGGAAGTCCCCGTCAGCCCCAGCATTTT.

The V gene is TRBV29-1, the J gene TRBJ1-2; D perhaps matches TRBD1 (5 bases). Per germline, CDR1 SQVTM and CDR2 ANQGSEA. V lost 5 bases to trimming and J lost 3 bases, with 13 bases between them. This CDR3 has 13 amino acids. The CDR3 here is CSVPTGGDYGYTF. CDR3 DNA: TGCAGCGTTCCAACGGGAGGGGACTATGGCTACACCTTC. Filled out from reference TRBV29-1 and TRBJ1-2, the complete variable domain reads SAVISQKPSRDICQRGTSLTIQCQVDSQVTMMFWYRQQPGQSLTLIATANQGSEATYESGFVIDKFPISRPNLTFSTLTVSNMSPEDSSIYLCSVPTGGDYGYTFGSGTRLTVV.

As DNA, the CDR3 is TGTGCCAGTAGTAAGGACTACGGCGTGGGAAACATTCAGTACTTC. It yields the protein CASSKDYGVGNIQYF. The genes are TRBV19 and TRBJ2-4, with a weak D call TRBD2 (6 bases). In germline, CDR1 is LNHDA, CDR2 SQIVND (reference sequence). The CDR3 contains 15 residues. Between the trimmed V and J ends, which lost 4 bases and 6 bases, there was a span of 16 bases.

This clone was counted once. This sequence joins TRBV10-1 and TRBJ2-7; D remains ambiguous. Looked up from germline, CDR1 is WNHNN and CDR2 is SYGVQD (reference sequence). Trimming shortened V by 5 bases and J by 6 bases, and 8 bases separated the two germline ends. CDR3 length: 11 amino acids. CDR3 sequence (DNA): TGCGCCAGCAGTTTCCTAAGCGAGCAGTACTTC. It is translated as CASSFLSEQYF.